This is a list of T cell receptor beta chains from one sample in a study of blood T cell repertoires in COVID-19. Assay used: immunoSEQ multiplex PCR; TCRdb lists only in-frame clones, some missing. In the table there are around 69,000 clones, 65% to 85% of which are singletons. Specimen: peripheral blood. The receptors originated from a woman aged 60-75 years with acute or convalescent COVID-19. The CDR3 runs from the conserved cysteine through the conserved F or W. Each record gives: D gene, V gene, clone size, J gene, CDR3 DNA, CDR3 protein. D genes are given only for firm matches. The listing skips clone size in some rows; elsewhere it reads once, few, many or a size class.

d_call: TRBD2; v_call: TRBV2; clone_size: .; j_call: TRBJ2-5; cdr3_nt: TGTGCCAGCAGTGACGGGACTAGCGGGGGGAAAGAGACCCAGTACTTC; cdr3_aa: CASSDGTSGGKETQYF
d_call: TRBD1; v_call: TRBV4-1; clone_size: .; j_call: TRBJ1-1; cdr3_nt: TGCGCCAGCAGCCGACGTCAAGTTACCGGGACAGGGGGCGGGAACACTGAAGCTTTCTTT; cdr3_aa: CASSRRQVTGTGGGNTEAFF
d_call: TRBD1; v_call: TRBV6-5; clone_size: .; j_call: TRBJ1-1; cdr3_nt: TGTGCCAGCAGAGGGGGCCCGAACACTGAAGCTTTCTTT; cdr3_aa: CASRGGPNTEAFF
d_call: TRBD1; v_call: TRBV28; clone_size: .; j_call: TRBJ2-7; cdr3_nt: TGTGCCAGCAGCGGACAGGGTGTAACCTACGAGCAGTACTTC; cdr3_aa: CASSGQGVTYEQYF
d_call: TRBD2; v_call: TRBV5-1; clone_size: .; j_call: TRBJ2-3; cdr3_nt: TGCGCCAGCAGCAACACCGGGACTAGCGGGGGGGCCTTTCCAGATACGCAGTATTTT; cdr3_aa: CASSNTGTSGGAFPDTQYF
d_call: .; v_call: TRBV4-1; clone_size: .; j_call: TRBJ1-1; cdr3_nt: TGCGCCAGCAGCCGATCCGGAGGGGAGAACACTGAAGCTTTCTTT; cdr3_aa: CASSRSGGENTEAFF
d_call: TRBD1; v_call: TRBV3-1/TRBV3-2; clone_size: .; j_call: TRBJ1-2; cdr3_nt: TGTGCCAGCAGCCCGTCCCGGGACAGGGCCACAGGCTACACCTTC; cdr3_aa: CASSPSRDRATGYTF
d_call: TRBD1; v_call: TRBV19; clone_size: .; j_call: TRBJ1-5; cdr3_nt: TGTGCCAGTGCCGGGACAGGGGTCCCAATCGGGGTTCAGCCCCAGCATTTT; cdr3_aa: CASAGTGVPIGVQPQHF
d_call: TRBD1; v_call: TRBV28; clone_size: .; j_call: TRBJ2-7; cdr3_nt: TGTGCCAGCACAGACAGGGGTAACTACGAGCAGTACTTC; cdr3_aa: CASTDRGNYEQYF
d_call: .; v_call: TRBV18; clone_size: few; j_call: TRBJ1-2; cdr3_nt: TGTGCCAGCTCACCCCCAGGGTTCGGCATGGATGGCTACACCTTC; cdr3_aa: CASSPPGFGMDGYTF
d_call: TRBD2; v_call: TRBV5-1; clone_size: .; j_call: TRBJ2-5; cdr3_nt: TGCGCCAGCAGCCAACTCCATCTAGCGGGGGGGCAAGAGACCCAGTACTTC; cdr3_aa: CASSQLHLAGGQETQYF
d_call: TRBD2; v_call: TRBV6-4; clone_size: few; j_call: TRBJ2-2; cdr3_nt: TGTGCCAGCAGTGACCTAGCGGGAGATGGCACCGGGGAGCTGTTTTTT; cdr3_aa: CASSDLAGDGTGELFF
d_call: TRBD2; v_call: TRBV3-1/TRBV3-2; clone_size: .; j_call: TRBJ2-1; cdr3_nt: TGTGCCAGCAGCTTCTGGCGAGCTAGCGGGAGTAATGAGCAGTTCTTC; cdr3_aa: CASSFWRASGSNEQFF
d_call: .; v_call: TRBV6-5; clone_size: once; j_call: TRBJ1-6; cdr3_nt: TGTGCCAGCGGCCAGACAGAATATAATTCACCCCTCCACTTT; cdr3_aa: CASGQTEYNSPLHF
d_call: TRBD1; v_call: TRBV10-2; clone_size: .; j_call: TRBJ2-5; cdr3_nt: TGCGCCAGCAAAACAGGGGGTCAAAGGGAGACCCAGTACTTC; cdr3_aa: CASKTGGQRETQYF
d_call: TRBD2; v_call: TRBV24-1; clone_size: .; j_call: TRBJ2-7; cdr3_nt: TGTGCCACCAGTGATTCTTCGGGGGGGAGCGGGAACTTCTACGAGCAGTACTTC; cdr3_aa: CATSDSSGGSGNFYEQYF
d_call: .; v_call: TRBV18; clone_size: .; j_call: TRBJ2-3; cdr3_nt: TGTGCCAGCTCACCAACGCGGGAACGTGGCACAGATACGCAGTATTTT; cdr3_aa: CASSPTRERGTDTQYF
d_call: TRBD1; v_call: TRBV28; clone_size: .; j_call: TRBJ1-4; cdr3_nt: TGTGCCAGCAGTTTTGGGGGACAGGGTAATGAAAAACTGTTTTTT; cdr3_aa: CASSFGGQGNEKLFF
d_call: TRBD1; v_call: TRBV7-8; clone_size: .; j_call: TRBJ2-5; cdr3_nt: TGTGCCAGCAGCTTACCAACCGGGACAGGGGAGACCCAGTACTTC; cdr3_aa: CASSLPTGTGETQYF
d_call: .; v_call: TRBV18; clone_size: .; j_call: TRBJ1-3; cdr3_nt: TGTGCCAGCTCACCACCGCCCAGGGGAAACACCATATATTTT; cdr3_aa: CASSPPPRGNTIYF
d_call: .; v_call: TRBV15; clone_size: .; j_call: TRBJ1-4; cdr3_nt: TGTGCCACCAGCAGAGAGAGGGTAGCTAATGAAAAACTGTTTTTT; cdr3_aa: CATSRERVANEKLFF
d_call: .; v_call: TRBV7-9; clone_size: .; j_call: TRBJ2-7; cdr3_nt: TGTGCCAGCAGCAGGCCGTCGGGGGGCGCGTCGTACGAGCAGTACTTC; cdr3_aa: CASSRPSGGASYEQYF
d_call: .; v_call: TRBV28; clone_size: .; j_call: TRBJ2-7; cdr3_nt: TGTGCCAGCAGTGCCGGGACATCTATTTACGAGCAGTACTTC; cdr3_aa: CASSAGTSIYEQYF
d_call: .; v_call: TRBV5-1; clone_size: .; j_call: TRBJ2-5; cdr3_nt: TGCGCCAGCAGCCCCTTCCCCCAAGAGACCCAGTACTTC; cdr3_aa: CASSPFPQETQYF
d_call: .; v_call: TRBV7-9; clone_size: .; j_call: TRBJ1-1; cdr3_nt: TGTGCCAGCAGCCAACGAACGGGGGACACTGAAGCTTTCTTT; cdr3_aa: CASSQRTGDTEAFF
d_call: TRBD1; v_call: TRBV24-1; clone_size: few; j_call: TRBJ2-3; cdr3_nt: TGTGCCACCAGTGACTACGGACAGGGCACAGATACGCAGTATTTT; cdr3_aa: CATSDYGQGTDTQYF
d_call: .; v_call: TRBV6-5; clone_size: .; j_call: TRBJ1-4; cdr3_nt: TGTGCCAGCAGCAGGGACTTGAATGAAAAACTGTTTTTT; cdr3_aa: CASSRDLNEKLFF